This T cell receptor beta chain was recovered during a study of T cell repertoires in cytomegalovirus infection. The overall study: As its CMV epitopes, the study selected recently identified HLA-C-restricted and well-studied HLA-B-restricted targets. Public TCR beta signatures provided an indication of both CMV infection and a matching HLA type. Regarding the study as a whole: Individuals carrying CMV plus the relevant HLA were identified by cumulative frequency of public TCR beta families. The response measured ex vivo was dominated by TCR beta clonotypes (HLA-C-restricted and CMV-specific).

TCRdb reprocessed the reads with MiXCR, giving one entry per CDR3 protein. The table lists a few hundred thousand distinct CDR3 sequences, just under 30% of them singletons, with 15% to 25% in the top ten. V lost 1 base, J lost 0 bases, and 10 bases lay in between. Germline CDR1 and CDR2: LGHNA and YNFKEQ. CDR3 size: 15 residues. Remarks on this clonotype: Its antigen is not known.

The chain uses TRBV4-2 and TRBJ2-7; tentative D call: TRBD2 (5 bases). Sequenced here: cultured PBMCs, sampled from culture after CMV antigen stimulation. The source of this sequence is a human donor in good health (CMV status not recorded). Some clones in this sample may be carry-over from other donors' samples. In nucleotides, the CDR3 is TGTGCCAGCAGCCAAGCGAGAGGGAGCTCCTACGAGCAGTACTTC. Protein product: CASSQARGSSYEQYF.